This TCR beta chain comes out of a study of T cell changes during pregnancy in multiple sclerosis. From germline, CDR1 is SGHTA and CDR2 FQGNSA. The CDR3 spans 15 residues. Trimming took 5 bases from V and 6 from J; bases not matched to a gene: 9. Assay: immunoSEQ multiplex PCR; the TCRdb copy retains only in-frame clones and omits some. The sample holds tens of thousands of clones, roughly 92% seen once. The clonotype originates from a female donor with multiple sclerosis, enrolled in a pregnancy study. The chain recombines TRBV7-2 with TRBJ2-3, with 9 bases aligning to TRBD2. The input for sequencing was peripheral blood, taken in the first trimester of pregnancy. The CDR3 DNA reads TGTGCCAGCAGCCTTTCTAGCGGGGTCTTGGATACGCAGTATTTT. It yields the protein CASSLSSGVLDTQYF.